This T cell receptor (beta chain) is drawn from a study of blood T cell repertoires in COVID-19. Study-level information: PBMCs, B-cell-depleted T cells, or T cells provided the cDNA or gDNA that made up the material.

This CDR3 spans 16 amino acids. CDR1 and CDR2 (germline): LGHNA, YSLEER. Trimming took 0 bases from V and 9 from J, leaving 15 bases between them. How the authors handled the data: Nucleated cell number was recorded as an estimate derived from reference gene primer amplification. Here immunoSEQ multiplex PCR was the method, and the copy in TCRdb shows in-frame clones only, minus some. V and J calls and clone size are copied from that table; D and trimming were computed from the DNA. The sample gives 250,000 to 300,000 clones, roughly 89% of which show up once; less than 3% is in the top ten. This TCR was sampled from a woman aged 30 to 39 with active or convalescent COVID-19. V usage is TRBV4-3 and J usage is TRBJ1-6; D might be TRBD1 (6 bases). The sequencing sample was made of peripheral blood. DNA for the CDR3: TGCGCCAGCAGCCAAGAGGAAGGCAGGGGTGGTTCACCCCTCCACTTT. This codes for CASSQEEGRGGSPLHF.